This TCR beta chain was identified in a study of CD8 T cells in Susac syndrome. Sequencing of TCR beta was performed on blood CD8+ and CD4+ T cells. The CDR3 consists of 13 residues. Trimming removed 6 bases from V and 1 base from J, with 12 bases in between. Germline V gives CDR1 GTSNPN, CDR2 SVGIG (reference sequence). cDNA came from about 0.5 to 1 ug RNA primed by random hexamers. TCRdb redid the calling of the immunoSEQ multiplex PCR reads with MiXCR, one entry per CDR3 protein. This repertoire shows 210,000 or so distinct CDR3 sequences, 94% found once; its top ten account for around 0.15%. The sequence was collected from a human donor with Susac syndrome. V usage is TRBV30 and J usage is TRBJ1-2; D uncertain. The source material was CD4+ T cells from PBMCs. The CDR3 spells CACEGGSNYGYTF. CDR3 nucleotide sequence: TGTGCCTGCGAGGGCGGGAGTAACTATGGCTACACCTTC.